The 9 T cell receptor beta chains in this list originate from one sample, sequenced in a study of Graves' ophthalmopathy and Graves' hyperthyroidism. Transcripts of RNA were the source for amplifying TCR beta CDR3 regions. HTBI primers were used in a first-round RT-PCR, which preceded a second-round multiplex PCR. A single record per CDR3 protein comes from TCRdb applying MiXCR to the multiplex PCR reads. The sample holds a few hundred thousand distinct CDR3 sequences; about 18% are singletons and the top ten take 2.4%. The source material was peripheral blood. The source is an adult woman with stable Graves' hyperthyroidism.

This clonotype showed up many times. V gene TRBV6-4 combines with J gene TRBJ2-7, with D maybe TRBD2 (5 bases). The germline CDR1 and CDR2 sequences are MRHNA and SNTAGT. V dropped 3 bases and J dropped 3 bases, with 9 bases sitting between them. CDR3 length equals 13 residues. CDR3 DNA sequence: TGTGCCAGCAGTGAACTAGTTAGCTACGAGCAGTACTTC. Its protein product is CASSELVSYEQYF.

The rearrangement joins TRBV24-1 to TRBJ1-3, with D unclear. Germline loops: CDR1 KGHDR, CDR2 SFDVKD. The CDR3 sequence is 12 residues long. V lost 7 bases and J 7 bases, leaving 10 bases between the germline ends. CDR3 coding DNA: TGTGCCACCAGCGATCCGGACAACACCATATATTTT. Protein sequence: CATSDPDNTIYF.

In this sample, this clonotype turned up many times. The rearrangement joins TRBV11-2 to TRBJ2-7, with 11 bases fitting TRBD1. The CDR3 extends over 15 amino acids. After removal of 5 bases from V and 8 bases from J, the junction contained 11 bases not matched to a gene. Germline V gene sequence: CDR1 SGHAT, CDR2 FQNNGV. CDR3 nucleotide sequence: TGTGCCAGCAGCCCATTCCGGGACAGGGGGGGTAAGCAGTACTTC. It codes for CASSPFRDRGGKQYF. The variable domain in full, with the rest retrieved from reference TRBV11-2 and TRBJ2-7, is EAGVAQSPRYKIIEKRQSVAFWCNPISGHATLYWYQQILGQGPKLLIQFQNNGVVDDSQLPKDRFSAERLKGVDSTLKIQPAKLEDSAVYLCASSPFRDRGGKQYFGPGTRLTVT.

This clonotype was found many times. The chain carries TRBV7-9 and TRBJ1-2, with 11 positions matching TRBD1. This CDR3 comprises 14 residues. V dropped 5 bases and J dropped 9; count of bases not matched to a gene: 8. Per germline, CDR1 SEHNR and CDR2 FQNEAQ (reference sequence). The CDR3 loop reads CASSPGDRGRSYTF. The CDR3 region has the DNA TGTGCCAGCAGCCCGGGGGACAGGGGGAGAAGCTACACCTTC. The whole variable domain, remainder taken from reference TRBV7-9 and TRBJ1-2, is DTGVSQNPRHKITKRGQNVTFRCDPISEHNRLYWYRQTLGQGPEFLTYFQNEAQLEKSRLLSDRFSAERPKGSFSTLEIQRTEQGDSAMYLCASSPGDRGRSYTFGSGTRLTVV.

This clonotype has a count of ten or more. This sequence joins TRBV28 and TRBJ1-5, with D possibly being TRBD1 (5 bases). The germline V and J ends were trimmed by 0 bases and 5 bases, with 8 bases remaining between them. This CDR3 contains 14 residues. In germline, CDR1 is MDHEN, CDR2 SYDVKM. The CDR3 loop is CASSLWLGDQPQHF. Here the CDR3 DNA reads TGTGCCAGCAGTTTATGGTTGGGGGATCAGCCCCAGCATTTT.

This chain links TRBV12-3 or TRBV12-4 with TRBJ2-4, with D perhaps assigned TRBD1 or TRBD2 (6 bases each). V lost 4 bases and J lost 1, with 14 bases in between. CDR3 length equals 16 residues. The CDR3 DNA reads TGTGCCAGCAGTTACGGGGGCGAGTACGCCAAAAACATTCAGTACTTC. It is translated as CASSYGGEYAKNIQYF.

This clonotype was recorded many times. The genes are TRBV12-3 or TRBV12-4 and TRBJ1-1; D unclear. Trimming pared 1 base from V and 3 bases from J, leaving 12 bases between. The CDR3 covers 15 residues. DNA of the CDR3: TGTGCCAGCAGTTTAGGGACGAGAGGTGACACTGAAGCTTTCTTT. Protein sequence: CASSLGTRGDTEAFF.

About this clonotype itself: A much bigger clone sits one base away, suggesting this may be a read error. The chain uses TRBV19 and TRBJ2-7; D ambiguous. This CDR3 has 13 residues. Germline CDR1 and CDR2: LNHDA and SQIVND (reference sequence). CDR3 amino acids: CASSMFQHYEQCF. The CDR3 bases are TGTGCCAGTAGTATGTTTCAGCACTACGAGCAGTGCTTC.

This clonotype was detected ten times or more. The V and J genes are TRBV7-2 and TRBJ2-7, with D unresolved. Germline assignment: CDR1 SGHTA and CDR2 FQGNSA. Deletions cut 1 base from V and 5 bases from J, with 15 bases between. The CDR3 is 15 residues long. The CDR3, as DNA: TGTGCCAGCAGCTTAGAGGCTAGTTTGGTCCACGAGCAGTACTTC. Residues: CASSLEASLVHEQYF.